This T cell receptor beta chain was documented in a study of T cell responses to AZD1222 COVID-19 vaccine. Study-wide points: Increased Spike-specific TCR breadth and depth were observed after two AZD1222 doses. In the spike-specific TCR repertoire, nearly half reportedly target unmutated variant regions.

The table came from immunoSEQ multiplex PCR; TCRdb's copy has only in-frame clones and leaves some out. Among nearly 110,000 clones listed, 90% to 95% were seen once. Concerning this clone: The target antigen is unknown.

The sequence was collected from an adult in good health. The sequenced sample was peripheral blood, obtained on day 0 of AZD1222 vaccination.

This chain's CDR3 is CASSLWYSDTQYF. The DNA for the CDR3 is TGTGCCAGCAGCTTATGGTACTCAGATACGCAGTATTTT. The chain links TRBV7-6 to TRBJ2-3; D is uncertain. The V end lost 2 bases, the J end lost 4 bases, and 7 bases lay between the germline ends. In germline, CDR1 is SGHVS, CDR2 FNYEAQ. This CDR3 has 13 residues.